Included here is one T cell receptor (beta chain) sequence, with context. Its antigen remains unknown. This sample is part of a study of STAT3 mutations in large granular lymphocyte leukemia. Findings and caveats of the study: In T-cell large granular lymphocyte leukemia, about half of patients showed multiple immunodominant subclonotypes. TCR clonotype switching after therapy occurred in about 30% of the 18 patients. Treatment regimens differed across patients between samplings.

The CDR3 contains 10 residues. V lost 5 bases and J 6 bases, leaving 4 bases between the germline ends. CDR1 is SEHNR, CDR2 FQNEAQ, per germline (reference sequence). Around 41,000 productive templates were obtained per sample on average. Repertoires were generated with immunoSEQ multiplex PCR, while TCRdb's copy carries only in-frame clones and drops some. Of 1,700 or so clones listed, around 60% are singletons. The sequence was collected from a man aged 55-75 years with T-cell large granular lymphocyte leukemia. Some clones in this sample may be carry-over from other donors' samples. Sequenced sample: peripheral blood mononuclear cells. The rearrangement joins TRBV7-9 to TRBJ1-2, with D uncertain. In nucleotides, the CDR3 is TGTGCCAGCAGCCCAGATGGCTACACCTTC. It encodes CASSPDGYTF.